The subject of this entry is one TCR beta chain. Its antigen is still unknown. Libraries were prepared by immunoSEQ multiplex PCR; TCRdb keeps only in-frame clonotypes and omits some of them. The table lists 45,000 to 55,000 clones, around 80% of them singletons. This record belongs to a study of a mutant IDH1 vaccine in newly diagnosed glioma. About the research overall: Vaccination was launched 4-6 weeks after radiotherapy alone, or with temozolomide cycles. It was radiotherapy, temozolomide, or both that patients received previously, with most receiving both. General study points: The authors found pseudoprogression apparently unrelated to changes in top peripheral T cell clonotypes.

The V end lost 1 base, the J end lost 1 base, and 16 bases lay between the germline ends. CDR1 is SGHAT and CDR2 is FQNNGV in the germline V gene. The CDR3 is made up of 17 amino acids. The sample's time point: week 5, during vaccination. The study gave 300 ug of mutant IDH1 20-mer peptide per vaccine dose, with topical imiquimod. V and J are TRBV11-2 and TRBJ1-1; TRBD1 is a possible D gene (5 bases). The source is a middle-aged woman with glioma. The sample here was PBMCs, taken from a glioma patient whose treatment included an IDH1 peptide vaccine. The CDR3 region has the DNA TGTGCCAGCAGCTTAGTCCTTCCGGGACGGAAGAACACTGAAGCTTTCTTT. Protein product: CASSLVLPGRKNTEAFF.